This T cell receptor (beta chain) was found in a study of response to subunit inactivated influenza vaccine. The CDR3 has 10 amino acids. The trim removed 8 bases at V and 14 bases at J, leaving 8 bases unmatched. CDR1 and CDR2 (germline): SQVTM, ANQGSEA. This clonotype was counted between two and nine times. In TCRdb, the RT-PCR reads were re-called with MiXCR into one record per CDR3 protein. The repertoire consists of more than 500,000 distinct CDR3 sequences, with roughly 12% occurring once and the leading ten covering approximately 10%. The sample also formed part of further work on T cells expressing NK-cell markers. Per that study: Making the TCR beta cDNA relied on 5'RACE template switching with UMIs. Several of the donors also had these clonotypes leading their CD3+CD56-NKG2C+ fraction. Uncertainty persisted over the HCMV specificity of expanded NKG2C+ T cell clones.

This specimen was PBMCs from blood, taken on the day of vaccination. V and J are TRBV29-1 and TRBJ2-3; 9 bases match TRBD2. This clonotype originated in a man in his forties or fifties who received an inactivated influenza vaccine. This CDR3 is CSPPETSGYF. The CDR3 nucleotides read TGCAGCCCACCGGAGACTAGCGGGTATTTT.